The rows below give T cell receptor beta chains drawn from one sample of a study of a mutant IDH1 vaccine in newly diagnosed glioma. Their antigens are not known. Produced via immunoSEQ multiplex PCR; TCRdb's table is partial and in-frame only. The data show over 45,000 clones, around 80% seen once. The sample was PBMCs, taken from a glioma patient whose treatment included an IDH1 peptide vaccine. The receptors derive from a woman aged 50 to 65 with glioma. The conserved cysteine and the conserved F or W are not part of the CDR3 here. Each record gives: J gene, V gene, D gene, CDR3 protein. D genes are given only for firm matches.

TRBJ2-7 | TRBV14 | - | ASSPVSGASYEQY
TRBJ2-3 | TRBV12-5 | TRBD2 | ASGFGAGGTDTQY
TRBJ1-2 | TRBV5-6 | - | ASSPNPQGNYGYT
TRBJ2-3 | TRBV6-5 | TRBD2 | ASRQGLGVTDTQY
TRBJ1-6 | TRBV19 | - | ASSIPSPNSPLH
TRBJ1-2 | TRBV4-1 | TRBD1 | ASSQELSGTGLSYGYT
TRBJ2-7 | TRBV6-1 | - | ASSADISYEQY
TRBJ2-2 | TRBV9 | - | ASSVPHGNTGELF
TRBJ2-7 | TRBV19 | - | ASTSGFGQGSDAYEQY
TRBJ1-5 | TRBV10-3 | - | AISEAGGHSNQPQH
TRBJ1-1 | TRBV4-3 | - | ASRSQGTEAF
TRBJ1-5 | TRBV7-3 | - | ASSFLTKGVGSNQPQH
TRBJ1-4 | TRBV5-6 | - | ASSLRVATNEKLF
TRBJ2-7 | TRBV28 | TRBD2 | ASLGGGRYEQY
TRBJ1-2 | TRBV7-9 | - | ASSLFRPGWVDLYGYT
TRBJ1-5 | TRBV30 | - | AWKPGVSNQPQH
TRBJ2-2 | TRBV6-4 | - | ASSAGFNTGELF
TRBJ1-2 | TRBV29-1 | - | SVEELRPYGYT
TRBJ1-5 | TRBV19 | - | ASSDSGNQPQH
TRBJ1-2 | TRBV5-4 | TRBD1 | ASSLEGQGVAYGYT
TRBJ2-6 | TRBV5-1 | - | ASIQDVRSGANVLT
TRBJ1-1 | TRBV7-8 | - | ASSSRSNTEAF
TRBJ1-6 | TRBV7-3 | - | ASSSGKNSPLH
TRBJ2-7 | TRBV5-5 | TRBD1 | ASSVRDRTSYEQY
TRBJ2-5 | TRBV27 | - | ASSSWTGQETQY
TRBJ1-2 | TRBV14 | - | ASSQGFPNYGYT
TRBJ1-1 | TRBV6-1 | - | ASSEKLNTEAF
TRBJ2-7 | TRBV15 | TRBD1 | ATSRTGMAGEQY
TRBJ1-1 | TRBV7-9 | - | ASAGGKAEAF
TRBJ1-5 | TRBV28 | - | ASSVGVGNQPQH
TRBJ1-2 | TRBV19 | - | ASSIAGGGRIYGYT
TRBJ2-1 | TRBV9 | - | ASSAQVGSDNEQF
TRBJ1-6 | TRBV6-6 | - | ASSQGNSPLH
TRBJ2-1 | TRBV29-1 | - | STTSRSEQF
TRBJ2-7 | TRBV7-2 | TRBD1 | ASSLGDRGTYEQY
TRBJ2-1 | TRBV13 | TRBD1 | ASSSLDRGDYNEQF
TRBJ1-6 | TRBV28 | - | ATGADANSPLH
TRBJ1-5 | TRBV6-5 | - | ASSSYGTNQPQH
TRBJ2-2 | TRBV9 | TRBD2 | ASSVELAGRNGELF
TRBJ1-6 | TRBV14 | - | ASSQETENSPLH
TRBJ1-4 | TRBV7-8 | - | ASSPWGQEKLF
TRBJ1-2 | TRBV7-2 | - | ASSRGSTDRTVGYT
TRBJ2-3 | TRBV5-1 | - | ASSLGTVGLTDTQY
TRBJ2-2 | TRBV5-1 | - | ASSATTAVTGELF
TRBJ2-7 | TRBV27 | TRBD2 | ASRPRVAGGHEQY
TRBJ2-1 | TRBV27 | - | ASSLLNPSYNEQF
TRBJ2-1 | TRBV30 | TRBD2 | AWSVSGGLDEQF